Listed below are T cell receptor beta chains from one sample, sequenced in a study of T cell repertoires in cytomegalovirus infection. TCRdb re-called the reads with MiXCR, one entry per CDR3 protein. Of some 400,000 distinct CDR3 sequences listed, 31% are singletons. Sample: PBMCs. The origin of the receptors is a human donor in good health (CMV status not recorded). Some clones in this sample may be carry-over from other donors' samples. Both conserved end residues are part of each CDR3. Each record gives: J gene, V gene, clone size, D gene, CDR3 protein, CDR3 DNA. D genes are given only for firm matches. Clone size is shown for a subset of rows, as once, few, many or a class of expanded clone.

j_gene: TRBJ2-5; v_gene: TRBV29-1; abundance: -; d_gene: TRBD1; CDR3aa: CSVEGTGRLRETQYF; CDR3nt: TGCAGCGTTGAAGGGACAGGGCGACTCAGGGAGACCCAGTACTTC
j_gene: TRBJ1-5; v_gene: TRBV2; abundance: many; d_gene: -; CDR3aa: CASSERLGRGQPQHF; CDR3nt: TGTGCCAGCAGTGAGCGGCTCGGCAGGGGTCAGCCCCAGCATTTT
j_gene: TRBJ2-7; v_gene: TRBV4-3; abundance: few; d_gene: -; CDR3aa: CASSTQVSQFYEQYF; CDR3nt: TGCGCCAGCAGCACACAGGTTTCCCAATTCTACGAGCAGTACTTC
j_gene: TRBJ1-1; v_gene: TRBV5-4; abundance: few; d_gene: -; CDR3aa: CASSAHTGRNTEAFF; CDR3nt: TGTGCCAGCAGCGCGCACACAGGGAGAAACACTGAAGCTTTCTTT
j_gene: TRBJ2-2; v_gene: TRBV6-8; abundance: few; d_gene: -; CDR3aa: CASSYSKAPGELFF; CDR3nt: TGTGCCAGCAGTTACTCGAAGGCGCCAGGGGAGCTGTTTTTT
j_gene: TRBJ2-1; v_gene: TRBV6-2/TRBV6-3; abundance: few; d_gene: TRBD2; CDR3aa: CASSYYPSGGTANEQFF; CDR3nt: TGTGCCAGCAGTTACTACCCTAGCGGGGGAACCGCGAATGAGCAGTTCTTC
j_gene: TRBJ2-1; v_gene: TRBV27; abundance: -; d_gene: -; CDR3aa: CASKGLRSIGQFF; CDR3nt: TGTGCCAGCAAGGGGCTCAGGTCTATCGGGCAGTTCTTC
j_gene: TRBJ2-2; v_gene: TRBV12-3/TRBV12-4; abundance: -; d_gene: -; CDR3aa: CASTGQATPGELFF; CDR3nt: TGTGCCAGCACCGGCCAGGCGACCCCCGGGGAGCTGTTTTTT
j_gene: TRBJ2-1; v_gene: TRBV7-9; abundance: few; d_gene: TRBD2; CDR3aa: CASSPTGGRNNEQFF; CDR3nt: TGTGCCAGCAGCCCCACGGGGGGGCGGAACAATGAGCAGTTCTTC
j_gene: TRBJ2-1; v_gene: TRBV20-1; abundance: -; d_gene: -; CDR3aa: CSARLGGLGGNEQFF; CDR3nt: TGCAGTGCAAGACTTGGGGGGCTTGGTGGCAATGAGCAGTTCTTC
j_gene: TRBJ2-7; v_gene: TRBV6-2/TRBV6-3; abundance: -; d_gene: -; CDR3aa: CASSYDLGQPNYEQYF; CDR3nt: TGTGCCAGCAGTTACGACCTCGGACAACCCAACTACGAGCAGTACTTC
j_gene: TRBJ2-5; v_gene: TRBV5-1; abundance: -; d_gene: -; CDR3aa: CASSPEGRTGETQYF; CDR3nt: TGCGCCAGCAGCCCGGAGGGACGAACAGGAGAGACCCAGTACTTC
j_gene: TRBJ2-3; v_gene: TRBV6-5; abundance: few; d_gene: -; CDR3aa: CASSYSVDADTQYF; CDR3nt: TGTGCCAGCAGTTACTCGGTAGATGCAGATACGCAGTATTTT
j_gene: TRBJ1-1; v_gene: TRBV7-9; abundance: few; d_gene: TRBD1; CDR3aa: CASSPTGLTAEAFF; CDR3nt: TGTGCCAGCAGCCCGACAGGGTTAACCGCTGAAGCTTTCTTT
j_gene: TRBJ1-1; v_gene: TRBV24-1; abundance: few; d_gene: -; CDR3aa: CATSDFRGEAFF; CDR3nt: TGTGCCACCAGTGATTTCCGGGGTGAAGCTTTCTTT
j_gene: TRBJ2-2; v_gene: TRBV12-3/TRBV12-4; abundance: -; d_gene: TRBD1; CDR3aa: CASTGQGVTGELFF; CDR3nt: TGTGCCAGCACAGGACAGGGGGTCACCGGGGAGCTGTTTTTT
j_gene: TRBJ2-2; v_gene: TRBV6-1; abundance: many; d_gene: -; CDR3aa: CASSRENTGELFF; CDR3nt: TGTGCCAGCAGTAGGGAAAACACCGGGGAGCTGTTTTTT
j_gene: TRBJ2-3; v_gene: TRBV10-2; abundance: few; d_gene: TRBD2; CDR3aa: CASSDFFGLAGGLSTDTQYF; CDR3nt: TGCGCCAGCAGTGATTTCTTCGGGCTAGCGGGGGGGCTTTCAACCGATACGCAGTATTTT
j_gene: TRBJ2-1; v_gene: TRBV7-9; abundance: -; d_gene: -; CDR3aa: CASSLGWGRNEKFF; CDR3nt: TGTGCCAGCAGCTTAGGCTGGGGACGAAATGAGAAGTTCTTC
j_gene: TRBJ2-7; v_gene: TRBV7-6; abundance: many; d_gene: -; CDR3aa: CASSPHPGSSYEQYF; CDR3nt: TGTGCCAGCAGCCCTCACCCGGGTTCCTCCTACGAGCAGTACTTC
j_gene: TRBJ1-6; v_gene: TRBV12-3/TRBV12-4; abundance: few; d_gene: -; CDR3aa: CASRPGGSPLHF; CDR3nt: TGTGCCAGCAGACCCGGCGGGTCACCCCTCCACTTT
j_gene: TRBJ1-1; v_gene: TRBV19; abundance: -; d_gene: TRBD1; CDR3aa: CASINRGGTEAFF; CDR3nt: TGTGCCAGTATCAACAGGGGAGGCACTGAAGCTTTCTTT
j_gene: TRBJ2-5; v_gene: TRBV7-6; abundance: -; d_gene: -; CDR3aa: CASSLVLETHYF; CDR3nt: TGTGCCAGCAGCTTAGTTCTAGAGACCCATTACTTC
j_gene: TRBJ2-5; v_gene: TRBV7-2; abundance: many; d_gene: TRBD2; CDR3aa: CASSLGGMGLAGKKTQYF; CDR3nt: TGTGCCAGCAGCTTAGGTGGTATGGGACTAGCGGGGAAAAAGACCCAGTACTTC
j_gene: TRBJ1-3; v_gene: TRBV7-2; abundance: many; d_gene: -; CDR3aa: CASGNTHSGNTIYF; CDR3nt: TGTGCCAGCGGGAATACCCACTCTGGAAACACCATATATTTT
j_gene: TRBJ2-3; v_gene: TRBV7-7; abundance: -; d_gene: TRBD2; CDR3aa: CASSRTGGARDTQYF; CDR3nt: TGTGCCAGCAGCAGAACGGGGGGGGCCCGAGATACGCAGTATTTT
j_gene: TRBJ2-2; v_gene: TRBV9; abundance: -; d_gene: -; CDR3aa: CASSVVGGELFF; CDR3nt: TGTGCCAGCAGCGTAGTTGGAGGGGAGCTGTTTTTT
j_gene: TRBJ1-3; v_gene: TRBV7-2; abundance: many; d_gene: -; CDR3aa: CASSLAPPGASSGNTIYF; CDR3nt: TGTGCCAGCAGCTTAGCCCCCCCGGGGGCCTCCTCTGGAAACACCATATATTTT
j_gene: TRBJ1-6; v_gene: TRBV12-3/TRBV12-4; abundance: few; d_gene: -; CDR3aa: CASSLSARGGSPLHF; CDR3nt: TGTGCCAGCAGTTTATCCGCCAGGGGAGGATCACCCCTCCACTTT
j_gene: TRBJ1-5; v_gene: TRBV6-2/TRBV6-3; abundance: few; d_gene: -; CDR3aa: CASSYGQTINQPQHF; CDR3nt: TGTGCCAGCAGTTACGGACAGACTATCAATCAGCCCCAGCATTTT
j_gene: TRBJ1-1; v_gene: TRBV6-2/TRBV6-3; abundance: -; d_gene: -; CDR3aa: CATGRRGQAHPGNTEAFF; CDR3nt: TGTGCCACCGGTCGGCGTGGCCAGGCCCACCCAGGGAACACTGAAGCTTTCTTT
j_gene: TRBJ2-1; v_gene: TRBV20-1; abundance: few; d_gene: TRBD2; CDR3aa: CSATKGLAGGNEQFF; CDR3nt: TGCAGTGCCACCAAGGGACTAGCGGGGGGAAATGAGCAGTTCTTC
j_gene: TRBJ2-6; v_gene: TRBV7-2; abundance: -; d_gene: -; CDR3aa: CASSLHPRASGANVLTF; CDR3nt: TGTGCCAGCAGCTTACATCCAAGGGCGTCTGGGGCCAACGTCCTGACTTTC
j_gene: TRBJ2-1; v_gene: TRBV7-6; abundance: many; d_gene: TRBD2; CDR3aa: CASSQGLAAYNEQFF; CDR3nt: TGTGCCAGCAGCCAGGGACTAGCGGCCTACAATGAGCAGTTCTTC
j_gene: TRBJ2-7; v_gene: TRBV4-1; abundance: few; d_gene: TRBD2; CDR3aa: CASSQDRASGSYEQYF; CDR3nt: TGCGCCAGCAGCCAAGATCGGGCTAGCGGATCCTACGAGCAGTACTTC
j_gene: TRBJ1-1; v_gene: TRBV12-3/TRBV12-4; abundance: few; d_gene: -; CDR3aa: CASRSDRWAFF; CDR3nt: TGTGCCAGCAGGTCTGACAGGTGGGCTTTCTTT
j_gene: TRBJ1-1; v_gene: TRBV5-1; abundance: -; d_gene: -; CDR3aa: CASSLTASEGTEAFF; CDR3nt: TGCGCCAGCAGCTTGACCGCCTCAGAGGGGACTGAAGCTTTCTTT
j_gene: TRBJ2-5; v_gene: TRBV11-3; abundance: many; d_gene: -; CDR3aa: CASSLRDTPTETQYF; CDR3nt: TGTGCCAGCAGCTTACGGGACACACCCACCGAGACCCAGTACTTC
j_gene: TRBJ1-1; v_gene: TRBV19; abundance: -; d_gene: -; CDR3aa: CASSIPGQSYLNTEAFF; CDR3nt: TGTGCCAGTAGTATCCCAGGACAGAGTTATTTGAACACTGAAGCTTTCTTT
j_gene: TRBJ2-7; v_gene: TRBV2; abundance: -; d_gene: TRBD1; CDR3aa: CASSPRQGNSYEQYF; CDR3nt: TGTGCCAGCAGTCCCAGACAGGGGAACTCCTACGAGCAGTACTTC
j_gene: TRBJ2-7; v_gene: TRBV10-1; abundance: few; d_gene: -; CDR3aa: CASSKQGTYEQYF; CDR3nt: TGCGCCAGCAGTAAACAGGGAACCTACGAGCAGTACTTC
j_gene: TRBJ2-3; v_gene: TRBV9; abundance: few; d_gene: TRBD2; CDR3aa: CASSVAGGAGGQDTQYF; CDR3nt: TGTGCCAGCAGCGTAGCTGGGGGCGCGGGGGGGCAAGATACGCAGTATTTT
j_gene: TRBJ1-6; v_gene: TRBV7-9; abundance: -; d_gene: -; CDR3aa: CASSQTGTDVSPLHF; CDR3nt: TGTGCCAGCAGCCAAACCGGGACCGACGTATCACCCCTCCACTTT
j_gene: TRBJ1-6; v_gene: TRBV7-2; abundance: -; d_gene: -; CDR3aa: CASSLVGPSRRSRSYNSPLHF; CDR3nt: TGTGCCAGCAGCTTAGTAGGCCCGTCCCGTAGGAGTAGATCCTATAATTCACCCCTCCACTTT
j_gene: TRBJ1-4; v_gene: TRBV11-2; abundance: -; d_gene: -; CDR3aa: CASSPGSREKLFF; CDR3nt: TGTGCCAGCAGTCCGGGCTCCCGTGAAAAACTGTTTTTT
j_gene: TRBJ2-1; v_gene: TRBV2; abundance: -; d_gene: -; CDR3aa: CALRRGASYNEQFF; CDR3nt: TGTGCCCTTCGAAGGGGGGCTTCCTACAATGAGCAGTTCTTC
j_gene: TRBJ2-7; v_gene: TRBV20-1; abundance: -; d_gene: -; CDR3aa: CSAGPWGSYEQYF; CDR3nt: TGCAGTGCCGGGCCTTGGGGTTCCTACGAGCAGTACTTC
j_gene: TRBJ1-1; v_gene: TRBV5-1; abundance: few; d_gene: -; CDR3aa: CASSYRGGKSMNTEAFF; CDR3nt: TGCGCCAGCAGCTACCGGGGGGGCAAGTCGATGAACACTGAAGCTTTCTTT
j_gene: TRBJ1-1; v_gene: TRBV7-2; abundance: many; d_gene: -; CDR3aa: CASSISRGNTEAFF; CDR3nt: TGTGCCAGCAGCATTAGTAGGGGAAACACTGAAGCTTTCTTT
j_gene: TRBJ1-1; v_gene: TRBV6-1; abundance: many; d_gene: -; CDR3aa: CASSENTIGTEAFF; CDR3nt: TGTGCCAGCAGTGAAAACACGATCGGCACTGAAGCTTTCTTT
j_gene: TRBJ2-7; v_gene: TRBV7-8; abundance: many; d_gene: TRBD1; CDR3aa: CASSLGQGLEQYF; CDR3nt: TGTGCCAGCAGCTTAGGACAGGGTCTAGAGCAGTACTTC
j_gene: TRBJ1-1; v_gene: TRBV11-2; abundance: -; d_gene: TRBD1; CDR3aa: CASSLGDRGEAFF; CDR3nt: TGTGCCAGCAGCTTAGGGGACAGGGGGGAAGCTTTCTTT
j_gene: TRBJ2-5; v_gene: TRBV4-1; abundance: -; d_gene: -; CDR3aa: CASSQVETRKETQYF; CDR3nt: TGCGCCAGCAGCCAAGTTGAGACTAGAAAAGAGACCCAGTACTTC
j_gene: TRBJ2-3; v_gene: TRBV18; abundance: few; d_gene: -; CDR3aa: CASSPPFSSKNTDTQYF; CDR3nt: TGTGCCAGCTCACCACCCTTCTCGAGCAAAAACACAGATACGCAGTATTTT
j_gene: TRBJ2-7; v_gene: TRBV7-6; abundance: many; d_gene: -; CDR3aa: CASSPGIADNEQYF; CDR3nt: TGTGCCAGCAGCCCCGGGATAGCGGATAACGAGCAGTACTTC